This is a list of T cell receptor beta chains from one sample in a study of shared clonotypes between healthy human individuals. Sequencing used immunoSEQ multiplex PCR; TCRdb keeps in-frame clones, though not all of them. This repertoire shows just over 2,000,000 clones, approximately 94% found once; its top ten account for more than 0.95%. Sequenced input: naive CD8+ T cells sorted from blood. The source is a man between 18 and 35 years old in good health. Each CDR3 is given with its conserved first and last residue. The D gene is left open where the match is weak. Rows give clone size only sometimes, using once, few, many, or a class for an expanded clone.

j_call: TRBJ2-7; cdr3_length: 12; clone_size: -; v_call: TRBV6-6; d_call: -; cdr3_aa: CASSYEGNEQYF; cdr3_nt: TGTGCCAGCAGTTACGAGGGGAACGAGCAGTACTTC
j_call: TRBJ2-2; cdr3_length: 15; clone_size: -; v_call: TRBV9; d_call: TRBD2; cdr3_aa: CASSGSGSGTGELFF; cdr3_nt: TGTGCCAGCAGCGGTAGCGGGAGCGGGACCGGGGAGCTGTTTTTT
j_call: TRBJ2-2; cdr3_length: 15; clone_size: -; v_call: TRBV7-8; d_call: -; cdr3_aa: CASSLYSQNTGELFF; cdr3_nt: TGTGCCAGCAGCTTATATTCCCAAAACACCGGGGAGCTGTTTTTT
j_call: TRBJ2-2; cdr3_length: 16; clone_size: -; v_call: TRBV11-2; d_call: -; cdr3_aa: CASSLEPSPNTGELFF; cdr3_nt: TGTGCCAGCAGCTTAGAGCCCAGCCCCAACACCGGGGAGCTGTTTTTT
j_call: TRBJ2-5; cdr3_length: 14; clone_size: -; v_call: TRBV6-1; d_call: TRBD1; cdr3_aa: CASRRGQGGETQYF; cdr3_nt: TGTGCCAGCAGGCGGGGACAGGGAGGCGAGACCCAGTACTTC
j_call: TRBJ2-2; cdr3_length: 12; clone_size: -; v_call: TRBV6-6; d_call: -; cdr3_aa: CASSSRTGELFF; cdr3_nt: TGTGCCAGCAGTTCCCGAACCGGGGAGCTGTTTTTT
j_call: TRBJ2-5; cdr3_length: 14; clone_size: -; v_call: TRBV28; d_call: TRBD2; cdr3_aa: CASSLAGGEETQYF; cdr3_nt: TGTGCCAGCAGTTTAGCGGGGGGTGAGGAGACCCAGTACTTC
j_call: TRBJ2-7; cdr3_length: 14; clone_size: -; v_call: TRBV9; d_call: -; cdr3_aa: CASSVDGGLYEQYF; cdr3_nt: TGTGCCAGCAGCGTAGACGGGGGACTCTACGAGCAGTACTTC
j_call: TRBJ2-7; cdr3_length: 14; clone_size: -; v_call: TRBV4-1; d_call: -; cdr3_aa: CASSQDGRSYEQYF; cdr3_nt: TGCGCCAGCAGCCAGGACGGCCGCTCCTACGAGCAGTACTTC
j_call: TRBJ2-7; cdr3_length: 15; clone_size: -; v_call: TRBV4-1; d_call: -; cdr3_aa: CASSHSGGGIYEQYF; cdr3_nt: TGCGCCAGCAGCCATTCAGGAGGGGGAATTTACGAGCAGTACTTC
j_call: TRBJ2-1; cdr3_length: 13; clone_size: -; v_call: TRBV7-8; d_call: -; cdr3_aa: CASSLNRYNEQFF; cdr3_nt: TGTGCCAGCAGCTTAAATAGATACAATGAGCAGTTCTTC
j_call: TRBJ2-3; cdr3_length: 15; clone_size: -; v_call: TRBV9; d_call: TRBD2; cdr3_aa: CASSFSGGDADTQYF; cdr3_nt: TGTGCCAGCAGCTTCAGCGGGGGGGATGCAGATACGCAGTATTTT
j_call: TRBJ2-2; cdr3_length: 15; clone_size: -; v_call: TRBV7-9; d_call: -; cdr3_aa: CASSWPGQNTGELFF; cdr3_nt: TGTGCCAGCAGCTGGCCGGGACAGAACACCGGGGAGCTGTTTTTT
j_call: TRBJ2-5; cdr3_length: 19; clone_size: -; v_call: TRBV4-1; d_call: TRBD2; cdr3_aa: CASSQDARRGLAGQETQYF; cdr3_nt: TGCGCCAGCAGCCAAGATGCGAGACGAGGACTAGCGGGGCAAGAGACCCAGTACTTC
j_call: TRBJ2-7; cdr3_length: 15; clone_size: -; v_call: TRBV4-1; d_call: -; cdr3_aa: CASSQEAGVSYEQYF; cdr3_nt: TGCGCCAGCAGCCAAGAAGCAGGCGTCTCCTACGAGCAGTACTTC
j_call: TRBJ2-1; cdr3_length: 20; clone_size: -; v_call: TRBV9; d_call: TRBD2; cdr3_aa: CASSAPLTASGRGDYNEQFF; cdr3_nt: TGTGCCAGCAGCGCACCATTAACGGCTAGCGGGAGAGGGGACTACAATGAGCAGTTCTTC
j_call: TRBJ2-1; cdr3_length: 15; clone_size: -; v_call: TRBV6-1; d_call: TRBD2; cdr3_aa: CASSSGGLIYNEQFF; cdr3_nt: TGTGCCAGCAGTTCGGGGGGGCTGATCTACAATGAGCAGTTCTTC
j_call: TRBJ1-5; cdr3_length: 16; clone_size: -; v_call: TRBV6-1; d_call: -; cdr3_aa: CASSEEAGPPNQPQHF; cdr3_nt: TGTGCCAGCAGTGAAGAGGCGGGGCCCCCCAATCAGCCCCAGCATTTT
j_call: TRBJ1-3; cdr3_length: 15; clone_size: -; v_call: TRBV6-5; d_call: TRBD1; cdr3_aa: CASSYSGTGKNTIYF; cdr3_nt: TGTGCCAGCAGTTACTCCGGGACAGGGAAGAACACCATATATTTT
j_call: TRBJ2-7; cdr3_length: 11; clone_size: -; v_call: TRBV11-2; d_call: -; cdr3_aa: CASSLAGEQYF; cdr3_nt: TGTGCCAGCAGCTTAGCAGGCGAGCAGTACTTC
j_call: TRBJ2-5; cdr3_length: 16; clone_size: -; v_call: TRBV5-1; d_call: -; cdr3_aa: CASSLELTGPQETQYF; cdr3_nt: TGCGCCAGCAGCTTGGAGTTGACGGGGCCCCAAGAGACCCAGTACTTC
j_call: TRBJ2-7; cdr3_length: 15; clone_size: -; v_call: TRBV15; d_call: TRBD1; cdr3_aa: CATSAEGQGAREQYF; cdr3_nt: TGTGCCACCAGCGCTGAGGGACAGGGGGCGCGGGAGCAGTACTTC
j_call: TRBJ1-1; cdr3_length: 14; clone_size: -; v_call: TRBV4-1; d_call: -; cdr3_aa: CASSQGQPNTEAFF; cdr3_nt: TGCGCCAGCAGCCAAGGACAGCCGAACACTGAAGCTTTCTTT
j_call: TRBJ1-4; cdr3_length: 13; clone_size: -; v_call: TRBV11-2; d_call: -; cdr3_aa: CASSRVVSEKLFF; cdr3_nt: TGTGCCAGCAGCCGCGTAGTGTCTGAAAAACTGTTTTTT
j_call: TRBJ2-5; cdr3_length: 12; clone_size: -; v_call: TRBV30; d_call: TRBD2; cdr3_aa: CASGGAQETQYF; cdr3_nt: TGTGCCAGCGGGGGGGCCCAAGAGACCCAGTACTTC
j_call: TRBJ1-2; cdr3_length: 14; clone_size: -; v_call: TRBV28; d_call: TRBD1; cdr3_aa: CASSLARDSYGYTF; cdr3_nt: TGTGCCAGCAGTTTGGCCCGGGACAGCTATGGCTACACCTTC
j_call: TRBJ2-7; cdr3_length: 13; clone_size: -; v_call: TRBV15; d_call: -; cdr3_aa: CATSRHGSYEQYF; cdr3_nt: TGTGCCACCAGTCGTCATGGCTCCTACGAGCAGTACTTC
j_call: TRBJ1-4; cdr3_length: 12; clone_size: -; v_call: TRBV7-9; d_call: -; cdr3_aa: CASRGLLEKLFF; cdr3_nt: TGTGCCAGCAGGGGACTGCTTGAAAAACTGTTTTTT
j_call: TRBJ2-7; cdr3_length: 14; clone_size: -; v_call: TRBV6-1; d_call: -; cdr3_aa: CASSEWRGGYEQYF; cdr3_nt: TGTGCCAGCAGTGAATGGAGGGGAGGCTACGAGCAGTACTTC
j_call: TRBJ2-5; cdr3_length: 16; clone_size: once; v_call: TRBV19; d_call: TRBD2; cdr3_aa: CASSATSGGHQETQYF; cdr3_nt: TGTGCCAGTAGTGCAACTAGCGGGGGACACCAAGAGACCCAGTACTTC
j_call: TRBJ2-1; cdr3_length: 12; clone_size: -; v_call: TRBV4-1; d_call: -; cdr3_aa: CASSQFGNEQFF; cdr3_nt: TGCGCCAGCAGCCAATTCGGCAATGAGCAGTTCTTC
j_call: TRBJ1-6; cdr3_length: 14; clone_size: -; v_call: TRBV14; d_call: TRBD1; cdr3_aa: CASSLTGGGSPLHF; cdr3_nt: TGTGCCAGCAGCCTGACAGGGGGAGGTTCACCCCTCCACTTT
j_call: TRBJ1-6; cdr3_length: 17; clone_size: -; v_call: TRBV9; d_call: -; cdr3_aa: CASSDGTASSYNSPLHF; cdr3_nt: TGTGCCAGCAGCGACGGGACGGCGAGCTCCTATAATTCACCCCTCCACTTT
j_call: TRBJ1-2; cdr3_length: 15; clone_size: -; v_call: TRBV30; d_call: -; cdr3_aa: CAWSVGLQLNYGYTF; cdr3_nt: TGTGCCTGGAGTGTAGGGCTACAGCTCAACTATGGCTACACCTTC
j_call: TRBJ1-2; cdr3_length: 15; clone_size: -; v_call: TRBV27; d_call: TRBD1; cdr3_aa: CASSPRTGAVYGYTF; cdr3_nt: TGTGCCAGCAGTCCCCGGACAGGGGCGGTCTATGGCTACACCTTC
j_call: TRBJ1-1; cdr3_length: 16; clone_size: -; v_call: TRBV7-6; d_call: TRBD1; cdr3_aa: CASSSRQGVLNTEAFF; cdr3_nt: TGTGCCAGCAGCTCCAGACAGGGGGTACTGAACACTGAAGCTTTCTTT
j_call: TRBJ2-1; cdr3_length: 14; clone_size: -; v_call: TRBV5-6; d_call: TRBD2; cdr3_aa: CASSLGLAEDEQFF; cdr3_nt: TGTGCCAGCAGCTTGGGACTAGCCGAGGATGAGCAGTTCTTC
j_call: TRBJ1-1; cdr3_length: 16; clone_size: -; v_call: TRBV4-2; d_call: -; cdr3_aa: CASSQVGDRGNTEAFF; cdr3_nt: TGTGCCAGCAGCCAAGTCGGGGACCGGGGCAACACTGAAGCTTTCTTT
j_call: TRBJ2-1; cdr3_length: 13; clone_size: -; v_call: TRBV5-1; d_call: -; cdr3_aa: CASSAQGLDEQFF; cdr3_nt: TGCGCCAGCAGCGCTCAGGGCTTGGATGAGCAGTTCTTC
j_call: TRBJ1-5; cdr3_length: 14; clone_size: -; v_call: TRBV5-5; d_call: -; cdr3_aa: CASSLDIQDQPQHF; cdr3_nt: TGTGCCAGCAGCTTGGACATCCAGGATCAGCCCCAGCATTTT
j_call: TRBJ2-7; cdr3_length: 13; clone_size: -; v_call: TRBV2; d_call: -; cdr3_aa: CASILRLVYEQYF; cdr3_nt: TGTGCCAGCATTCTAAGACTGGTCTACGAGCAGTACTTC
j_call: TRBJ2-7; cdr3_length: 15; clone_size: -; v_call: TRBV11-2; d_call: TRBD1; cdr3_aa: CASSLEGTGFDEQYF; cdr3_nt: TGTGCCAGCAGCTTAGAGGGGACAGGGTTCGACGAGCAGTACTTC
j_call: TRBJ2-7; cdr3_length: 12; clone_size: -; v_call: TRBV7-2; d_call: -; cdr3_aa: CASSQRRDEQYF; cdr3_nt: TGTGCCAGCAGCCAGAGACGGGACGAGCAGTACTTC
j_call: TRBJ2-3; cdr3_length: 13; clone_size: -; v_call: TRBV18; d_call: -; cdr3_aa: CASSPRDTDTQYF; cdr3_nt: TGTGCCAGCTCCCCTAGGGACACAGATACGCAGTATTTT
j_call: TRBJ1-4; cdr3_length: 15; clone_size: -; v_call: TRBV7-6; d_call: TRBD1; cdr3_aa: CASSFRTGRSEKLFF; cdr3_nt: TGTGCCAGCAGCTTTAGGACAGGGAGGAGTGAAAAACTGTTTTTT
j_call: TRBJ2-4; cdr3_length: 13; clone_size: -; v_call: TRBV4-1; d_call: TRBD2; cdr3_aa: CASSPLLARIGDF; cdr3_nt: TGCGCCAGCAGCCCCTTACTAGCGCGTATCGGGGACTTC
j_call: TRBJ1-1; cdr3_length: 15; clone_size: once; v_call: TRBV5-6; d_call: -; cdr3_aa: CASSLVQGMNTEAFF; cdr3_nt: TGTGCCAGCAGCTTGGTACAGGGCATGAACACTGAAGCTTTCTTT
j_call: TRBJ2-7; cdr3_length: 13; clone_size: -; v_call: TRBV29-1; d_call: -; cdr3_aa: CSVEGVNTDEQYF; cdr3_nt: TGCAGCGTTGAAGGGGTAAACACGGACGAGCAGTACTTC
j_call: TRBJ1-4; cdr3_length: 14; clone_size: few; v_call: TRBV4-3; d_call: -; cdr3_aa: CASSQDRGNEKLFF; cdr3_nt: TGCGCCAGCAGCCAAGATCGGGGGAATGAAAAACTGTTTTTT
j_call: TRBJ1-1; cdr3_length: 13; clone_size: -; v_call: TRBV6-5; d_call: -; cdr3_aa: CASSYFRGAEAFF; cdr3_nt: TGTGCCAGCAGTTACTTTAGGGGAGCTGAAGCTTTCTTT